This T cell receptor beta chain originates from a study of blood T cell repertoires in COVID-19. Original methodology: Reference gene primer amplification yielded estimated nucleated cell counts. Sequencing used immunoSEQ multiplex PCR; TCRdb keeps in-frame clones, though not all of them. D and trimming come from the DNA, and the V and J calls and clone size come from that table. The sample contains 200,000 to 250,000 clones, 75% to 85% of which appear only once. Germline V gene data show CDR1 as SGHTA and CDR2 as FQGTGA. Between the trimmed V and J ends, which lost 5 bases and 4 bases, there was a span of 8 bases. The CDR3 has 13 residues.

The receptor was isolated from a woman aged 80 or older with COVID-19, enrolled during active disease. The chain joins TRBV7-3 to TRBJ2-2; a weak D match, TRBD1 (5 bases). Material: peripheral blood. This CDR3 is CASSRQTTGELFF. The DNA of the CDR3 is TGTGCCAGCAGCCGACAGACCACCGGGGAGCTGTTTTTT. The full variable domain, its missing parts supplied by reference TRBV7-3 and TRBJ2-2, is GAGVSQTPSNKVTEKGKYVELRCDPISGHTALYWYRQSLGQGPEFLIYFQGTGAADDSGLPNDRFFAVRPEGSVSTLKIQRTERGDSAVYLCASSRQTTGELFFGEGSRLTVL.